This TCR beta chain was identified in a study of T cell repertoires in cytomegalovirus infection. Across the study: Carrying CMV and the relevant HLA type showed in public TCR beta signatures. Study results and caveats: Dominating the ex vivo response were TCR beta clonotypes that were CMV-specific and HLA-C-restricted. The cumulative frequency of public TCR beta families distinguished individuals who carried CMV together with the relevant HLA.

TCRdb used MiXCR to reprocess the reads, holding one entry per CDR3 protein. Of tens of thousands of distinct CDR3 sequences in the sample, under 5% are singletons; the top ten hold 22%. This clonotype was recorded at least ten times. Antigen specificity is unknown. Trimming pared 2 bases from V and 4 bases from J, leaving 9 bases between. CDR1 LNHDA and CDR2 SQIVND come from the germline V gene (reference sequence). The CDR3 is 14 residues long. This receptor was obtained from a human donor in good health (CMV status not recorded). Some clones in this sample may be carry-over from other donors' samples. The specimen was PBMCs. J is TRBJ1-5 and V is TRBV19; D not resolved. DNA for the CDR3: TGTGCCAGTAGTATATTTGGCGTAAATCAGCCCCAGCATTTT. This codes for CASSIFGVNQPQHF.